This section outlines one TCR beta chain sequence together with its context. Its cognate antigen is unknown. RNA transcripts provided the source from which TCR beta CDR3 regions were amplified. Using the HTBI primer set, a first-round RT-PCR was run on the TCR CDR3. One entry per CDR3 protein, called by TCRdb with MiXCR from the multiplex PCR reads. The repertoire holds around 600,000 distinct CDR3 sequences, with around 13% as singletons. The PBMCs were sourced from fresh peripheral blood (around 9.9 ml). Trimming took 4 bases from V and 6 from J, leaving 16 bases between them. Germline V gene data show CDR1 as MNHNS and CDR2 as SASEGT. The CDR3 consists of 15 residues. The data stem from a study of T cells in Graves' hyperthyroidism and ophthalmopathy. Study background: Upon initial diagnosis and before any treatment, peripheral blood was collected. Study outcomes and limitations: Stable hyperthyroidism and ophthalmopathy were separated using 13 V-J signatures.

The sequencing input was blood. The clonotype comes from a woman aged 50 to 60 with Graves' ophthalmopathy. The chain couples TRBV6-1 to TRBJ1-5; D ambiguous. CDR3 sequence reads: CASSARGESGQPQHF. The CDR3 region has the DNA TGTGCCAGCAGTGCTCGCGGGGAGTCGGGTCAGCCCCAGCATTTT.